This is a list of T cell receptor beta chains from one sample in a study of human T cells and chemical hapten exposure. TCRdb re-derived calls from the RACE reads in MiXCR, one entry per CDR3 protein. This repertoire shows about 380,000 distinct CDR3 sequences, more than 4.5% found once; its top ten account for about 2.2%. This specimen consisted of whole blood, obtained in connection with sensitization to the hapten diphenylcyclopropenone (DPC). The receptors were sampled from a woman aged 45 to 65 with alopecia areata. Some clones in this sample may be carry-over from other donors' samples. The CDR3 runs from the conserved cysteine through the conserved F or W. Fields, in order: D gene, J gene, V gene, clone size, CDR3 protein, CDR3 DNA. D genes are given only for firm matches. Clone size is shown for a subset of rows, as once, few, many or a class of expanded clone.

TRBD1,TRBJ1-6,TRBV20-1,-,CSARAGTGTNSPLHF,TGCAGTGCTAGAGCCGGGACAGGCACAAATTCACCCCTCCACTTT
-,TRBJ2-3,TRBV4-3,-,CASSQFTEPSTDTQYF,TGCGCCAGCAGCCAATTCACAGAACCTAGCACAGATACGCAGTATTTT
-,TRBJ1-5,TRBV21-1,few,CASSPRPPDSNQPQHF,TGTGCCAGCAGCCCCCGCCCCCCGGATAGCAATCAGCCCCAGCATTTT
TRBD1,TRBJ2-1,TRBV7-9,-,CASSQTGGPYNEQFF,TGTGCCAGCAGCCAAACAGGGGGCCCATACAATGAGCAGTTCTTC
TRBD1,TRBJ2-7,TRBV18,-,CASSLQQGDEQYF,TGTGCCAGCTCACTTCAACAGGGGGACGAGCAGTACTTC
-,TRBJ2-2,TRBV19,few,CASSIDASDTGELFF,TGTGCCAGTAGTATAGACGCATCCGACACCGGGGAGCTGTTTTTT
-,TRBJ2-1,TRBV5-4,few,CASSLRGRNEQFF,TGTGCCAGCAGCTTGAGAGGGCGGAATGAGCAGTTCTTC
-,TRBJ2-4,TRBV19,-,CASSLEGGKNIQYF,TGTGCCAGTAGTCTCGAGGGTGGCAAAAACATTCAGTACTTC
-,TRBJ1-4,TRBV4-1,-,CASSQDPGSGPEKLFF,TGCGCCAGCAGCCAAGATCCCGGGTCCGGGCCTGAAAAACTGTTTTTT
-,TRBJ2-3,TRBV27,-,CASSHFPSGTDTQYF,TGTGCCAGCAGCCACTTCCCATCAGGCACAGATACGCAGTATTTT
-,TRBJ2-7,TRBV20-1,few,CSANGPPSYEQYF,TGCAGTGCTAACGGACCTCCCTCCTACGAGCAGTACTTC
-,TRBJ1-5,TRBV20-1,few,CSARKGSQPQHF,TGCAGTGCTAGAAAGGGTAGTCAGCCCCAGCATTTT
-,TRBJ1-5,TRBV10-2,many,CASSETGRVSNQPQHF,TGCGCCAGCAGTGAAACGGGGAGGGTAAGCAATCAGCCCCAGCATTTT
TRBD2,TRBJ2-5,TRBV11-2,many,CASSPSGAGGTGPQYF,TGTGCCAGCAGCCCGTCTGGGGCGGGAGGAACCGGGCCCCAGTACTTC
-,TRBJ2-2,TRBV12-3/TRBV12-4,few,CASSLWGSMNTGELFF,TGTGCCAGCAGTTTATGGGGCAGCATGAACACCGGGGAGCTGTTTTTT
-,TRBJ2-6,TRBV24-1,few,CATQGAGANVLTF,TGTGCCACCCAGGGAGCTGGGGCCAACGTCCTGACTTTC
-,TRBJ2-7,TRBV6-2/TRBV6-3,many,CASSFASNEQYF,TGTGCCAGCAGTTTCGCCTCGAACGAGCAGTACTTC
TRBD2,TRBJ2-5,TRBV5-1,-,CASSFLAGGQQETQYF,TGCGCCAGCAGCTTTCTAGCGGGGGGGCAACAAGAGACCCAGTACTTC
TRBD2,TRBJ2-1,TRBV20-1,-,CSASSGSYNEQFF,TGCAGTGCTAGTAGCGGGAGTTACAATGAGCAGTTCTTC
-,TRBJ2-1,TRBV29-1,many,CSVRTGSYNEQFF,TGCAGCGTCCGGACGGGTTCCTACAATGAGCAGTTCTTC
-,TRBJ1-2,TRBV7-2,many,CASSPQTLANYGYTF,TGTGCCAGCAGCCCTCAGACATTAGCTAACTATGGCTACACCTTC
-,TRBJ2-3,TRBV6-6,many,CASSPAGTDTQYF,TGTGCCAGCTCCCCGGCGGGAACAGATACGCAGTATTTT
TRBD2,TRBJ2-5,TRBV4-2,few,CASSQDPIAGQQETQYF,TGTGCCAGCAGCCAAGATCCGATAGCGGGTCAACAAGAGACCCAGTACTTC
TRBD1,TRBJ2-7,TRBV20-1,many,CSAGQLQGADEQYF,TGCAGTGCTGGTCAGTTGCAGGGGGCTGACGAGCAGTACTTC
-,TRBJ1-1,TRBV12-3/TRBV12-4,many,CASRPSMNTEAFF,TGTGCCAGCAGACCATCGATGAACACTGAAGCTTTCTTT
-,TRBJ2-3,TRBV7-6,many,CASLPGETDTQYF,TGTGCCAGCCTTCCGGGGGAGACAGATACGCAGTATTTT
-,TRBJ1-5,TRBV3-1,many,CASSPDVGQPQHF,TGTGCCAGCAGCCCCGACGTGGGTCAGCCCCAGCATTTT
TRBD1,TRBJ2-5,TRBV18,many,CASSPLGQGVQETQYF,TGTGCCAGCTCACCGCTCGGACAGGGGGTGCAAGAGACCCAGTACTTC
-,TRBJ1-2,TRBV20-1,-,CSAREGSSSGYTF,TGCAGTGCTAGAGAAGGGAGCAGCTCCGGCTACACCTTC
-,TRBJ2-5,TRBV7-8,few,CASSLNTRGGIIHF,TGTGCCAGCAGCTTAAACACCAGAGGGGGTATTATTCACTTC
-,TRBJ1-1,TRBV20-1,many,CSVRAVRGTEAFF,TGCAGTGTAAGAGCGGTGAGGGGCACTGAAGCTTTCTTT
-,TRBJ2-6,TRBV20-1,-,CSGVAGGSNVLTF,TGCAGTGGTGTGGCAGGGGGGTCCAACGTCCTGACTTTC
-,TRBJ1-2,TRBV13,-,CASSLEASMEYGYTF,TGTGCCAGCAGCTTAGAAGCAAGTATGGAGTATGGCTACACCTTC
TRBD1,TRBJ2-7,TRBV7-9,few,CASSLRTGKINEQYF,TGTGCCAGCAGCTTGCGGACAGGAAAGATCAACGAGCAGTACTTC
TRBD1,TRBJ1-2,TRBV7-9,many,CASRWNIGQGEGYTF,TGTGCCAGCAGATGGAACATCGGACAGGGGGAAGGCTACACCTTC
-,TRBJ2-3,TRBV3-1,many,CASSQDAGGWADTQYF,TGTGCCAGCAGCCAAGATGCAGGAGGTTGGGCAGATACGCAGTATTTT
TRBD1,TRBJ2-7,TRBV20-1,-,CSARAPRGYEQYF,TGCAGTGCTAGAGCCCCCAGGGGGTACGAGCAGTACTTC
TRBD2,TRBJ2-3,TRBV7-2,many,CASSLGGLAGYTDTQYF,TGTGCCAGCAGCCTCGGGGGTTTAGCGGGATACACAGATACGCAGTATTTT
-,TRBJ2-3,TRBV10-3,few,CAISGPQGPPDTQYF,TGTGCCATCAGTGGACCCCAGGGACCCCCAGATACGCAGTATTTT
-,TRBJ1-1,TRBV2,few,CASSEARLWKNTEAFF,TGTGCCAGCAGTGAAGCGCGGCTCTGGAAAAACACTGAAGCTTTCTTT